This T cell receptor beta chain was documented in a study of blood T cell repertoires in COVID-19. The CDR3 extends over 16 amino acids. The ends lost 6 bases at V and 4 bases at J; junction bases unmatched: 9. Germline V lookup: CDR1 SGHTA, CDR2 FQGNSA. Here immunoSEQ multiplex PCR was the method, and the copy in TCRdb shows in-frame clones only, minus some. Here the sample spans around 81,000 clones, roughly 84% being singletons. The chain combines TRBV7-2 with TRBJ2-2; 9 bases are a match to TRBD2. The sample was peripheral blood. This sequence was found in a man aged 80 or over with acute or convalescent COVID-19. CDR3 in DNA: TGTGCCAGCAGGCTAGCGGGAAGTACGATCACCGGGGAGCTGTTTTTT. This translates into CASRLAGSTITGELFF. The whole variable domain, remainder taken from reference TRBV7-2 and TRBJ2-2, is GAGVSQSPSNKVTEKGKDVELRCDPISGHTALYWYRQSLGQGLEFLIYFQGNSAPDKSGLPSDRFSAERTGGSVSTLTIQRTQQEDSAVYLCASRLAGSTITGELFFGEGSRLTVL.